These T cell receptor beta chains were read from a single sample in a study of blood T cell repertoires in COVID-19. Clones were read by immunoSEQ multiplex PCR, and TCRdb kept only the in-frame ones, dropping some. The data show 230,000 or so clones, around 88% seen once. Sequencing was carried out using peripheral blood. The source is a man aged 35-49 years with active or convalescent COVID-19. The CDR3 runs from the conserved cysteine through the conserved F or W. D genes are given only for firm matches. The size field is filled for only some rows; it gives once, few, many or a size class.

j_call v_call clone_size d_call cdr3_nt cdr3_aa
TRBJ1-1 TRBV5-1 - TRBD1 TGCGCCAGCAGCTTAGATACACAGGGGGCCAATCGAATCGCTTTCTTT CASSLDTQGANRIAFF
TRBJ1-1 TRBV3-1/TRBV3-2 - - TGTGCCAGCAGCCAAGTGACAGTTACTGAAGCTTTCTTT CASSQVTVTEAFF
TRBJ2-3 TRBV9 few TRBD2 TGTGCCAGCAGCGTACAGGGACTAGCAACCGATACGCAGTATTTT CASSVQGLATDTQYF
TRBJ2-7 TRBV6-5 - - TGTGCCAGTACAGGGAATACCTACGAGCAGTACTTC CASTGNTYEQYF
TRBJ2-7 TRBV9 - TRBD2 TGTGCCAGCAGCGCTGTCGGGACTAGCGGTCTCGAGCAGTACTTC CASSAVGTSGLEQYF
TRBJ2-3 TRBV24-1 - TRBD2 TGTGCCACCAGTCCAAAGAAAACCGCGGGGGTGATGGATACGCAGTATTTT CATSPKKTAGVMDTQYF
TRBJ1-1 TRBV24-1 - - TGTGCCACCAGTTCTAGGGGGATGGAAGCTTTCTTT CATSSRGMEAFF
TRBJ2-5 TRBV30 - TRBD2 TGTGCCTGGAGTAGGGAGGAGCGGGGCCAAGAGACCCAGTACTTC CAWSREERGQETQYF
TRBJ2-7 TRBV14 - TRBD1 TGTGCCAGCAGCCAAGAGGGACAGGGAACCTACGAGCAGTACTTC CASSQEGQGTYEQYF
TRBJ1-4 TRBV5-1 few TRBD1 TGCGCCAGCAGAGGACAGGGCGCAACTAATGAAAAACTGTTTTTT CASRGQGATNEKLFF
TRBJ2-2 TRBV18 few - TGTGCCAGCTCACTCAGGGTTGGCACCGGGGAGCTGTTTTTT CASSLRVGTGELFF
TRBJ1-1 TRBV7-6 - TRBD1 TGTGCCAGCGGTCAGGGGGGAAGGGACACTGAAGCTTTCTTT CASGQGGRDTEAFF
TRBJ2-3 TRBV27 - - TGTGCCAGCAGCCCCAGGGCCTTGATCGGTCGTGCAGATACGCAGTATTTT CASSPRALIGRADTQYF
TRBJ2-1 TRBV29-1 - - TGCAGCGTCCGACAGCTACTGAATGAGCAGTTCTTC CSVRQLLNEQFF
TRBJ2-5 TRBV27 - TRBD1 TGTGCCAGCAGCGGGAAGGGGACAGGCCCGGGGACCCAGTACTTC CASSGKGTGPGTQYF
TRBJ1-5 TRBV27 - TRBD1 TGTGCCAGCAGGCAAGGTGGGACAGTGGGCAATCAGCCCCAGCATTTT CASRQGGTVGNQPQHF
TRBJ2-7 TRBV10-3 few - TGTGCCATCAGTGATACAGGAATCTTTTCGGGGCAGTACTTC CAISDTGIFSGQYF
TRBJ2-2 TRBV7-3 - TRBD2 TGTGCCAGCAGCTTGGGACTAGCCCCCGGGGAGCTGTTTTTT CASSLGLAPGELFF
TRBJ2-7 TRBV3-1/TRBV3-2 - - TGTGCCAGCAGCCAAGAACTGGGCCCCTACGAGCAGTACTTC CASSQELGPYEQYF
TRBJ2-1 TRBV24-1 - TRBD1 TGTGCCACCAGTGACCCAAAACAGGGGCGCTCCTACAATGAGCAGTTCTTC CATSDPKQGRSYNEQFF
TRBJ1-4 TRBV5-4 - TRBD1 TGTGCCAGCAGCATGCAGACAGGGGGTAATGAAAAACTGTTTTTT CASSMQTGGNEKLFF
TRBJ1-5 TRBV11-3 - - TGTGCCAGCAGCCGTTCTTACTTTCAGCCCCAGCATTTT CASSRSYFQPQHF
TRBJ1-4 TRBV4-3 - TRBD1 TGCGCCAGCAGCCAACCCTCAGACAGGGCTAATGAAAAACTGTTTTTT CASSQPSDRANEKLFF
TRBJ2-1 TRBV25-1 - - TGTGCCAGCAGTGAATACCGGGAGCAGTTCTTC CASSEYREQFF
TRBJ1-2 TRBV2 - - TGTGCCAGCAGTGAGAGCGGGTTCGTGGATGGCTACACCTTC CASSESGFVDGYTF
TRBJ2-3 TRBV7-2 - - TGTGCCAGCAGCTTCATAGGGACAAGCACAGATACGCAGTATTTT CASSFIGTSTDTQYF
TRBJ1-1 TRBV5-1 - - TGCGCCAGCAGCTTGGATTCAGGGCACGTGAACACTGAAGCTTTCTTT CASSLDSGHVNTEAFF
TRBJ2-1 TRBV2 - - TGTGCCAGCAGTGATGATATCCCCAGTGAGCAGTTCTTC CASSDDIPSEQFF
TRBJ2-2 TRBV12-3/TRBV12-4 - - TGTGCCAGCAGCCAGGGGCCCGGGGAGCTGTTTTTT CASSQGPGELFF
TRBJ1-2 TRBV7-6 few TRBD1 TGTGCCAGCAGCCACCCCACCGGGACAGGGGGCGCCGACGGCTACACCTTC CASSHPTGTGGADGYTF
TRBJ2-3 TRBV27 - TRBD1 TGTGCCAGCAGTTCCCGAGGGACAGGGGGAACAGATACGCAGTATTTT CASSSRGTGGTDTQYF
TRBJ2-3 TRBV7-9 - - TGTGCCAGCAGCTTAGTGCGGAGTACCACAGATACGCAGTATTTT CASSLVRSTTDTQYF
TRBJ2-3 TRBV7-8 - TRBD2 TGTGCCAGCAGCTTCGCAACCCGACTAGCGGGAGGACTGAGCACAGATACGCAGTATTTT CASSFATRLAGGLSTDTQYF
TRBJ1-6 TRBV5-6 few TRBD1 TGTGCCAGCAGCTTGGACCTAGGGACAGAGGATAATTCACCCCTCCACTTT CASSLDLGTEDNSPLHF
TRBJ1-5 TRBV18 - - TGTGCCAGCTCACTAACGACGGAGCAGCCCCAGCATTTT CASSLTTEQPQHF
TRBJ1-3 TRBV30 - TRBD1 TGTGCCTGGAGTCTCCTCGACAGGGGGTTCTCTGGAAACACCATATATTTT CAWSLLDRGFSGNTIYF
TRBJ1-1 TRBV3-1/TRBV3-2 - - TGTGCCAGCAGCCTTAACAGACAGAACACTGAAGCTTTCTTT CASSLNRQNTEAFF
TRBJ1-2 TRBV24-1 many - TGTGCCACCAGATCCTCCGGAAACTCGGGAGAAGGCTACACCTTC CATRSSGNSGEGYTF
TRBJ1-3 TRBV11-2 - TRBD1 TGTGCCAGCAGCTACAGGGGGAGTGGAAACACCATATATTTT CASSYRGSGNTIYF
TRBJ2-3 TRBV25-1 - - TGTGCCAGCAGCGCGGGGACAGATACGCAGTATTTT CASSAGTDTQYF
TRBJ1-5 TRBV5-5 - - TGTGCCAGCAGCTTGGAAGGGGCGTTGGCTAGCAATCAGCCCCAGCATTTT CASSLEGALASNQPQHF
TRBJ1-4 TRBV28 - TRBD1 TGTGCCAGCAGTCCTGTCGGACAGGGGGTAGGGGAAAAACTGTTTTTT CASSPVGQGVGEKLFF
TRBJ2-7 TRBV11-2 few TRBD2 TGTGCCAGCAGTAGGACTAGCAGCCCCTACGAGCAGTACTTC CASSRTSSPYEQYF
TRBJ1-1 TRBV30 few - TGTGCCGGGGGGCACAGGAACACTGAAGCTTTCTTT CAGGHRNTEAFF
TRBJ2-2 TRBV6-2/TRBV6-3 few TRBD1 TGTGCCAGCAGTTACTCAGGGACAGGAGACACCGGGGAGCTGTTTTTT CASSYSGTGDTGELFF
TRBJ1-5 TRBV7-8 many - TGTGCCAGCAGCGCCGCGGGGAATAGCAATCAGCCCCAGCATTTT CASSAAGNSNQPQHF
TRBJ1-5 TRBV6-5 - - TGTGCCAGCAGTACTGGGGCCCTCAATCAGCCCCAGCATTTT CASSTGALNQPQHF
TRBJ2-7 TRBV18 once TRBD2 TGTGCCAGCTCACCACCCGCGGGAGGGTCCTACGAGCAGTACTTC CASSPPAGGSYEQYF
TRBJ1-2 TRBV7-3 - - TGTGCCAGCAGCTCCGGGGAGGTCGTCGACTATGGCTACACCTTC CASSSGEVVDYGYTF
TRBJ2-7 TRBV19 once - TGTGCCAGTCGGAAGGACAGCCACTACGAGCAGTACTTC CASRKDSHYEQYF
TRBJ2-1 TRBV5-1 - - TGCGCCAGCAGCCCCCCCATGAGTCCGCATTACAATGAGCAGTTCTTC CASSPPMSPHYNEQFF
TRBJ1-5 TRBV2 - - TGTGCCAGCAGTGAGGCGGCAGGGCTGAGCAATCAGCCCCAGCATTTT CASSEAAGLSNQPQHF
TRBJ2-7 TRBV21-1 many - TGTGCCAGCAGCAAAGAGGGGACTAGCGGGAACTCCTACGAGCAGTACTTC CASSKEGTSGNSYEQYF
TRBJ1-4 TRBV5-1 - TRBD1 TGCGCCAGCAGCTTGGAATCCCCGACAGGGGAGAACCAAAAACTGTTTTTT CASSLESPTGENQKLFF
TRBJ2-7 TRBV27 - TRBD2 TGTGCCAGCAGTTTATCGATGGGGACTAGCGTCTCCATCTCCTACGAGCAGTACTTC CASSLSMGTSVSISYEQYF
TRBJ2-7 TRBV9 - TRBD2 TGTGCCAGCAGCGTAGAAGGGGACTACACCTACGAGCAGTACTTC CASSVEGDYTYEQYF
TRBJ2-1 TRBV28 - TRBD1 TGTGCCAGCAGAATGGACAGGGTATCGGATGAGCAGTTCTTC CASRMDRVSDEQFF
TRBJ1-1 TRBV12-3/TRBV12-4 once TRBD1 TGTGCCAGCAGTCCCTATACAGGGGTTCGGGCTTTCTTT CASSPYTGVRAFF
TRBJ1-1 TRBV6-1 few - TGTGCCAGCAGTGACCCGTCTTTACCGGGCACTGAAGCTTTCTTT CASSDPSLPGTEAFF